Presented here are 17 T cell receptor beta chains from one specimen sequenced in a study of identical twins (dated by TCRdb to between 2015 and 2016). Preparation of the library involved 5' RACE. TCRdb records Illumina HiSeq 2000 as the sequencer. The public reads were reprocessed in TCRdb via fastp at Q25 and MiXCR, keeping in-frame beta chains. Each record represents a unique CDR3 protein, reported with the most common genes and DNA among its rows. A total of about 1.7 million distinct CDR3 sequences appear in this sample, about 30% of them only once. Together, the top ten hold around 0.3% of the sample. The sequenced sample consisted of cord blood. The receptors derive from a newborn girl in good health.

This clonotype was counted once. A read error may explain this, as a much larger clone is one base away. This chain links TRBV4-1 with TRBJ2-1, with TRBD2 matching 11 bases. The CDR3 runs to 16 residues. Germline loops: CDR1 MGHRA, CDR2 YSYEKL. CDR3 in DNA: TGCGCCAGCAGCAAACTAGCGGGGGACCTTTACAATGGGCAGTTCTTC. It specifies CASSKLAGDLYNGQFF.

This rearrangement joins TRBV12-3 or TRBV12-4 to TRBJ1-2; D not certain. Trimming left V 6 bases short and J 4 bases short, with 18 bases between. The CDR3 totals 15 residues. CDR3 loop: CASSPRQVIAYGYTF. The CDR3 bases are TGTGCCAGCAGCCCAAGACAAGTTATCGCCTATGGCTACACCTTC.

The rearrangement joins TRBV12-3 or TRBV12-4 to TRBJ2-1; 11 bases agree with TRBD1. The CDR3 spans 15 residues. With 7 bases clipped from V and 6 bases from J, the junction kept 8 bases outside the gene matches. CDR3 in DNA: TGTGCCAGCACCAAACCCGGGACAGGGGGCAATGAGCAGTTCTTC. Amino acid sequence: CASTKPGTGGNEQFF.

This clonotype was seen only a few times. J is TRBJ1-1 and V is TRBV29-1; tentative D call: TRBD1 (6 bases). V was shortened by 2 bases and J by 1 base, with 17 bases between the two germline ends. This CDR3 has 16 amino acids. Germline assignment: CDR1 SQVTM and CDR2 ANQGSEA. CDR3 coding DNA: TGCAGCGTTGAAAGGGGGGGTAGTAGGAAGAACACTGAAGCTTTCTTT. This codes for CSVERGGSRKNTEAFF. Full variable domain (remainder filled in from reference TRBV29-1 and TRBJ1-1): SAVISQKPSRDICQRGTSLTIQCQVDSQVTMMFWYRQQPGQSLTLIATANQGSEATYESGFVIDKFPISRPNLTFSTLTVSNMSPEDSSIYLCSVERGGSRKNTEAFFGQGTRLTVV.

The rearrangement uses TRBV20-1 and TRBJ2-6; D is perhaps TRBD1 (6 bases). The CDR3 extends over 16 amino acids. The V gene's germline CDR1 is DFQATT and CDR2 SNEGSKA (reference sequence). V lost 6 bases, J lost 8 bases, and 23 bases lay in between. The CDR3 DNA is TGCAGTGCCCTCACCAGACAGGCTGTGGTAACCAACGTCCTGACTTTC. It yields the protein CSALTRQAVVTNVLTF.

V is TRBV10-1 and J is TRBJ2-1; TRBD2 matches at 13 bases. The CDR3 runs 16 residues. Per the germline V gene, CDR1 is WNHNN and CDR2 is SYGVQD (reference sequence). The V segment lost 2 bases and the J segment 5 bases; nucleotides outside the gene matches: 3. The CDR3 region has the DNA TGCGCCAGCAGTGAGGCCGGGACTAGCGGGAACAATGAGCAGTTCTTC. Protein product: CASSEAGTSGNNEQFF.

The gene calls are TRBV20-1 and TRBJ2-5; 14 bases line up with TRBD2. Per germline, CDR1 DFQATT and CDR2 SNEGSKA (reference sequence). The J segment lost 11 bases and the V segment lost 3 bases, leaving 8 bases of the junction unmatched. This CDR3 is built from 14 residues. The CDR3 loop reads CSARGLAGVVEQYF. In nucleotides, the CDR3 is TGCAGTGCTAGGGGACTAGCGGGAGTGGTTGAGCAGTACTTC.

A word on this clonotype: One base away lies a much larger clone, so this may be a sequencing read error. The rearrangement joins TRBV4-2 to TRBJ2-6; perhaps TRBD1 as D (5 bases). This CDR3 comprises 16 residues. Germline CDR1 and CDR2: LGHNA and YNFKEQ. CDR3 nucleotide sequence: TGTGCCAGCAGCCAAGATTTCGATACTGGGGCCAGCGTCCTGACTTTC. This translates into CASSQDFDTGASVLTF.

This clonotype was recorded a few times. The CDR3 DNA follows: TGTGCCAGCAGTCCCCTCAGACTTTTGAACACTGAAGCTTTCTTT. This encodes CASSPLRLLNTEAFF. The J gene is TRBJ1-1, the V gene TRBV27; the D is unclear. Trimming cost V 5 bases and J 0 bases, with 13 bases left between them. This CDR3 has 15 amino acids. Germline values: CDR1 MNHEY, CDR2 SMNVEV (reference sequence).

This clonotype showed up just a few times. J is TRBJ2-1 and V is TRBV10-3; 8 bases are shared with TRBD2. This CDR3 spans 15 amino acids. CDR1 is ENHRY and CDR2 is SYGVKD in the germline V gene. V shed 3 bases and J 4 bases; nucleotides not matched to a gene: 5. Here the CDR3 DNA reads TGTGCCATCAGTGATCGGACTAGCCAATACAATGAGCAGTTCTTC. Residues: CAISDRTSQYNEQFF.

The CDR3 loop reads CASSQGGGTVYNEQYF. The CDR3 bases are TGTGCCAGCAGCCAAGGGGGGGGGACCGTCTACAATGAGCAGTACTTC. The gene calls are TRBV3-1 and TRBJ2-1; 7 positions match TRBD2. The J call is uncertain, as TRBJ2-7 better fits the DNA end. The length of the CDR3 is 16 residues. CDR1 is LGHDT, CDR2 YNNKEL, per germline (reference sequence).

In its sample, this clonotype was seen a few times. The chain employs TRBV12-3 or TRBV12-4 and TRBJ1-5, with D uncertain. This CDR3 has 13 residues. The V and J ends lost 5 bases and 7 bases respectively, with 12 bases between them. The CDR3 loop is CASSPNLGQPQHF. CDR3 bases: TGTGCCAGCAGTCCTAACCTGGGGCAGCCCCAGCATTTT.

This clonotype was detected only a few times. This chain uses TRBV7-2 with TRBJ2-5; 11 nucleotides line up with TRBD2. V shed 1 base, J shed 6 bases, and the junction held 4 bases outside the gene matches. From germline, CDR1 is SGHTA and CDR2 FQGNSA. There are 15 residues in the CDR3. As DNA, the CDR3 is TGTGCCAGCAGCTTAGGCCTAGCGGGAGGACAGACCCAGTACTTC. Protein product: CASSLGLAGGQTQYF.

At least ten counts were recorded for this clonotype. The genes are TRBV29-1 and TRBJ2-7, with 14 nucleotides matching TRBD2. The germline V gene has CDR1 SQVTM and CDR2 ANQGSEA. The CDR3 sequence is 16 residues long. J gave up 2 bases and V 3 bases, and 6 bases lay outside the gene matches. As DNA, the CDR3 is TGCAGCGTTGAGACTAGCGGGAGGGGACTAGCCTACGAGCAGTACTTC. The encoded protein is CSVETSGRGLAYEQYF.

Only a few counts were recorded for this clonotype. The chain joins TRBV5-1 to TRBJ2-7, with 8 bases aligning to TRBD2. V lost 0 bases to trimming and J lost 0 bases; unmatched junction nucleotides: 8. CDR1 and CDR2 from the germline V gene are SGHRS and YFSETQ. This CDR3 is built from 17 residues. The chain's CDR3 is CASSLGGLGSSSYEQYF. For the CDR3, the DNA is TGCGCCAGCAGCTTGGGGGGACTAGGATCCTCCTCCTACGAGCAGTACTTC.

This clonotype was observed a few times. The V gene is TRBV12-3 or TRBV12-4, the J gene TRBJ2-7, with a weak D call TRBD2 (5 bases). Deletions cut 3 bases from V and 1 base from J, with 13 bases between. This CDR3 contains 15 residues. The CDR3 nucleotides read TGTGCCAGCAGTTTGGTTTACGAGGGATCCTACGAGCAGTACTTC. It specifies CASSLVYEGSYEQYF.

The chain carries TRBV27 and TRBJ2-7, with 9 bases identical to TRBD1. CDR1 and CDR2 from the germline V gene are MNHEY and SMNVEV (reference sequence). With 1 base clipped from V and 2 bases from J, the junction kept 6 bases outside the gene matches. The CDR3 extends over 16 amino acids. CDR3 DNA: TGTGCCAGCAGTTTATTGGGACAGGGCGTGCCCTACGAGCAGTACTTC. Protein product: CASSLLGQGVPYEQYF.